This T cell receptor (beta chain) comes out of a study of early T cells in non-severe SARS-CoV-2 infection. Regarding the study as a whole: CD4 and private specificities were missed by VDJdb matching, which favored anti-spike CD8 responses.

This clonotype occurred a few times. Antigen unknown. Individual cDNA molecules received unique molecular identifiers during library preparation. MiXCR, applied by TCRdb to the 5' RACE reads, yields one record per CDR3 protein. Of 50,000 to 65,000 distinct CDR3 sequences listed, roughly 8.2% are singletons. The V and J ends lost 2 bases and 2 bases respectively, with 9 bases between them. This CDR3 spans 14 amino acids. In germline, CDR1 is SGHRS, CDR2 YFSETQ. This TCR came from an adult who was a healthcare worker with PCR-confirmed SARS-CoV-2 infection or an uninfected control (not recorded which). The J gene is TRBJ2-3, the V gene TRBV5-1, with D perhaps assigned TRBD1 or TRBD2 (5 bases each). The sequencing here drew on whole blood, taken at baseline. CDR3 sequence: CASSLRGVTDTQYF. Written as DNA, the CDR3 is TGCGCCAGCAGCTTACGGGGCGTCACAGATACGCAGTATTTT.